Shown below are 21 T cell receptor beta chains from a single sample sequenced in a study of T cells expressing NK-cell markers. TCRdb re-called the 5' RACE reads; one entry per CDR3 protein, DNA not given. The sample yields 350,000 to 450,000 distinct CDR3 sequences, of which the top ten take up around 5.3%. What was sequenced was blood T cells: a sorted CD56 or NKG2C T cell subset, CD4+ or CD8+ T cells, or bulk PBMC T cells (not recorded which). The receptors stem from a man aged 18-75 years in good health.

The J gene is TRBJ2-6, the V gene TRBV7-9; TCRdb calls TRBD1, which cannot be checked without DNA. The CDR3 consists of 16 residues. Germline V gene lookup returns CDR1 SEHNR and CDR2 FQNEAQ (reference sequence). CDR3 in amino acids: CASSGQGFSGANVLTF.

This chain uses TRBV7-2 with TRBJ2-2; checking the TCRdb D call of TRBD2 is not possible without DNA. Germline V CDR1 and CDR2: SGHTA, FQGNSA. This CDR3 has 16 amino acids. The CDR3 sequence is CASSPRGGPVPGELFF. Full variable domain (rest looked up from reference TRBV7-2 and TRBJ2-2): GAGVSQSPSNKVTEKGKDVELRCDPISGHTALYWYRQSLGQGLEFLIYFQGNSAPDKSGLPSDRFSAERTGGSVSTLTIQRTQQEDSAVYLCASSPRGGPVPGELFFGEGSRLTVL.

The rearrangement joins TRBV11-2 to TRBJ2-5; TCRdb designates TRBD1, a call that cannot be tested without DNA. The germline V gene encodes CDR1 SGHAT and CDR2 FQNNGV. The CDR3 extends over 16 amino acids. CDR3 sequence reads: CASSLAVGPPQETQYF.

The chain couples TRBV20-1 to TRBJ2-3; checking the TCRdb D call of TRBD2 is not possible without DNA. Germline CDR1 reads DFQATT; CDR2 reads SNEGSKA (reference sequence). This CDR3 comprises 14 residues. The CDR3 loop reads CSARVAGVLNTQYF.

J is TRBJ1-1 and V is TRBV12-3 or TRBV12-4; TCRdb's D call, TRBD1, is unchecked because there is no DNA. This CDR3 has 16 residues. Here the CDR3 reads CASSWGIGGLNTEAFF.

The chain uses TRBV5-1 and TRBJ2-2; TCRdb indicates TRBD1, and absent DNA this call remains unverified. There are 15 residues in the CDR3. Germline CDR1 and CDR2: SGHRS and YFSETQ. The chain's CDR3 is CASSLVGLVDGELFF.

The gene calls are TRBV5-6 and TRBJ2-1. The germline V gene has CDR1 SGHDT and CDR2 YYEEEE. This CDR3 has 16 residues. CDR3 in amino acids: CASSLGQSGSYNEQFF.

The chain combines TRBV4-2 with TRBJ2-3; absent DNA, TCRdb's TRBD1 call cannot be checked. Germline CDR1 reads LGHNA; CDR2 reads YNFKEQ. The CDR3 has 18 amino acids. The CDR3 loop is CASSQESYLRGTTDTQYF.

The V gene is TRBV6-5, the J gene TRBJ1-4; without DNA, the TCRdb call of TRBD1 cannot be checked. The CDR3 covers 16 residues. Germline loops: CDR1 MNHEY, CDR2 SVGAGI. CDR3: CASSYASGRGNEKLFF.

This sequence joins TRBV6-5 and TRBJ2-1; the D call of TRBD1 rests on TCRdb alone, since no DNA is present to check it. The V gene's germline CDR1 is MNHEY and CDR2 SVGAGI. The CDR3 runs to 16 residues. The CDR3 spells CASSYSYRPKGNEQFF.

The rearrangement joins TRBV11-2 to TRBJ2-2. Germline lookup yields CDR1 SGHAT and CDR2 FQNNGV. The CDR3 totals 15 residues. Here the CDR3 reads CASSLGLTAAGELFF.

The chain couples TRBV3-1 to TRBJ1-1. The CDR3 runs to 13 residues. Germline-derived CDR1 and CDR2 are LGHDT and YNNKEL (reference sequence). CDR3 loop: CASRYNLNTEAFF.

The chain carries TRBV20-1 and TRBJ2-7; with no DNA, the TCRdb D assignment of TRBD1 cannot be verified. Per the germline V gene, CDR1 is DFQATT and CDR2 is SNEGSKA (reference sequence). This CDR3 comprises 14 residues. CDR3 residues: CSARDWQLGAEQYF.

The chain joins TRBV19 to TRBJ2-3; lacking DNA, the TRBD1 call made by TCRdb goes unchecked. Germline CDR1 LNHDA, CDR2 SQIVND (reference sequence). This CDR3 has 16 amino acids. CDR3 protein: CASSPGTARGADTQYF.

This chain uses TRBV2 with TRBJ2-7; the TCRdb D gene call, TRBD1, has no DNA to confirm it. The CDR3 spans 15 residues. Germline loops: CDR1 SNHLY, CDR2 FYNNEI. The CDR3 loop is CASSEASNRGYEQYF.

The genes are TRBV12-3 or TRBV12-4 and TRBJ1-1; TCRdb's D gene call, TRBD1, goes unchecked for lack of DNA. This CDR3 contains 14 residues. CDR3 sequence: CASNWGARATEAFF.

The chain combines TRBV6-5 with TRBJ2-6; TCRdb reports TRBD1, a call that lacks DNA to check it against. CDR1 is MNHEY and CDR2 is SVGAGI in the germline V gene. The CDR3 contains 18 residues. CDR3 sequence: CASSYKPEPGSGANVLTF.

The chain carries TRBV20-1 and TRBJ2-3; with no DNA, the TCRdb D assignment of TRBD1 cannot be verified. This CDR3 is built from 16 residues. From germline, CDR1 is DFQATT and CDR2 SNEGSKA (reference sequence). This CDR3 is CSARSARDTRTDTQYF.

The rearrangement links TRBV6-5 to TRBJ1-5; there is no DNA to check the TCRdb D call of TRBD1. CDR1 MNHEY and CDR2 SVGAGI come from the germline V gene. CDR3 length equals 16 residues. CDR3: CASSSLDRGKVQPQHF.

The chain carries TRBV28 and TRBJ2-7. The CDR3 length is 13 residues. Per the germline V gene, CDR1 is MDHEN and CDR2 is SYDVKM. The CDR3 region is CASSSRTEMRQYF.

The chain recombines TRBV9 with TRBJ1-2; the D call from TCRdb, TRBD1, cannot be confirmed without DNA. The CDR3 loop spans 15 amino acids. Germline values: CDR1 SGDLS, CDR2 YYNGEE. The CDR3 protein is CASSVQVGGGYGYTF.